This entry lists 25 T cell receptor beta chains sequenced from one sample in a study of CD8+CD57+ T cells in acquired aplastic anemia. Template material for TCR beta VDJ and CDR3 profiling consisted of genomic DNA. TCRdb independently ran MiXCR on the reads; one entry per CDR3 protein. Found here are about 150,000 distinct CDR3 sequences, about 48% of them singletons; the top ten hold roughly 12%. Patients chosen for sequencing had shown CD8+CD57+ cell expansion by flow cytometry. Source material: sorted CD4+, CD8+, or CD8+CD57+ T cells (not recorded which) from PBMCs. The receptors were sampled from a human donor with aplastic anemia.

Concerning this clonotype: A much larger clone sits a single nucleotide away, making a read error possible. The chain is built from TRBV11-2 and TRBJ1-1; D is uncertain. Germline CDR1 reads SGHAT; CDR2 reads FQNNGV. The CDR3 contains 14 residues. CDR3 residues: CASSLGSRRTKAFF. In nucleotides, the CDR3 is TGTGCCAGCAGCTTAGGCAGTCGTCGCACTAAAGCTTTCTTT.

This clonotype was observed once. A much larger clone differs by one base, so this may be a read error. The chain has TRBV4-2 and TRBJ1-2; no definite D call. Germline values: CDR1 LGHNA, CDR2 YNFKEQ. The CDR3 has 13 residues. As DNA, the CDR3 is TGTGCCAGCAGCTCGGCGGGGTACTATGGCCACACCTTC. The encoded protein is CASSSAGYYGHTF.

The chain combines TRBV7-7 with TRBJ2-3; no firm D call. The CDR3 is made up of 13 amino acids. Germline loops: CDR1 SSHAT, CDR2 FNYEAQ (reference sequence). The V end lost 5 bases, the J end lost 5 bases, and 11 bases lay between the germline ends. The CDR3 is CASSTWTGDTQYF. CDR3 nucleotides: TGTGCCAGCAGCACCTGGACGGGAGATACGCAGTATTTT.

This chain links TRBV10-2 with TRBJ1-5, with 9 bases that match TRBD1. The CDR3 extends over 13 amino acids. CDR1 and CDR2 from the germline V gene are WSHSY and SAAADI. V dropped 10 bases and J dropped 6; count of bases not matched to a gene: 7. The CDR3 loop reads CATGQGWSQPQHF. The CDR3 coding sequence is TGCGCCACGGGACAGGGATGGTCTCAGCCCCAGCATTTT.

This chain connects TRBV27 to TRBJ2-1; D perhaps matches TRBD2 (5 bases). The germline V gene has CDR1 MNHEY and CDR2 SMNVEV (reference sequence). CDR3 size: 14 residues. V lost 4 bases to trimming and J lost 5 bases, with 12 bases between them. CDR3 sequence: CASSSGLKNNEQFF. The CDR3 bases are TGTGCCAGCAGTTCCGGACTCAAAAACAATGAGCAGTTCTTC.

V gene TRBV25-1 combines with J gene TRBJ2-5, with TRBD2 matching over 14 bases. CDR3 length: 21 residues. Per germline, CDR1 MGHDK and CDR2 SYGVNS. J was trimmed by 5 bases and V by 3 bases; bases with no gene match: 20. Written as DNA, the CDR3 is TGTGCCAGCAGTGACCCTCGGGGAAGGGGACTAGCGGGAGTAGGGAGGGAGACCCAGTACTTC. Its translation: CASSDPRGRGLAGVGRETQYF.

This chain links TRBV10-3 with TRBJ1-2; D ambiguous. The germline V and J ends were trimmed by 2 bases and 5 bases, with 9 bases remaining between them. The CDR3 has 13 amino acids. Germline lookup yields CDR1 ENHRY and CDR2 SYGVKD. CDR3 sequence (DNA): TGTGCCATCAGTGAGGGCAGTGGGTATGGCTACACCTTC. The encoded protein is CAISEGSGYGYTF.

V and J are TRBV24-1 and TRBJ2-7; either TRBD1 or TRBD2 may supply D (5 bases each). The CDR3 sequence is 13 residues long. Trimming pared 4 bases from V and 6 bases from J, leaving 12 bases between. Per the germline V gene, CDR1 is KGHDR and CDR2 is SFDVKD. The CDR3 DNA follows: TGTGCCACCAGTGACCCCATTGGGGGCGAGCAGTACTTC. Protein: CATSDPIGGEQYF.

V usage is TRBV25-1 and J usage is TRBJ1-6; D remains unclear. The CDR3 covers 16 residues. Trimming cost V 4 bases and J 5 bases, with 15 bases left between them. The germline V gene encodes CDR1 MGHDK and CDR2 SYGVNS. CDR3 in amino acids: CASSGMSAGDNSPLHF. CDR3 bases: TGTGCCAGCAGTGGCATGTCCGCGGGCGATAATTCACCCCTCCACTTT. The whole variable domain, remainder taken from reference TRBV25-1 and TRBJ1-6, is EADIYQTPRYLVIGTGKKITLECSQTMGHDKMYWYQQDPGMELHLIHYSYGVNSTEKGDLSSESTVSRIRTEHFPLTLESARPSHTSQYLCASSGMSAGDNSPLHFGNGTRLTVT.

This clonotype was detected once. The V and J genes are TRBV5-6 and TRBJ2-1, with D perhaps being TRBD1 or TRBD2 (5 bases each). The V gene's germline CDR1 is SGHDT and CDR2 YYEEEE. Trimming left V 3 bases short and J 0 bases short, with 13 bases between. This CDR3 has 16 amino acids. The CDR3 loop is CASSSGTRSSYNEQFF. DNA for the CDR3: TGTGCCAGCAGCTCCGGGACCCGTAGCTCCTACAATGAGCAGTTCTTC.

The chain joins TRBV2 to TRBJ1-2; maybe TRBD1 (6 bases). V was clipped by 2 bases and J by 4 bases, with 8 bases between them. There are 13 residues in the CDR3. CDR1 and CDR2 (germline): SNHLY, FYNNEI. The CDR3: CASSELGGYGYTF. The CDR3 DNA follows: TGTGCCAGCAGTGAACTAGGGGGCTATGGCTACACCTTC.

The rearrangement links TRBV5-1 to TRBJ2-5; 7 bases fit TRBD1. Germline V gene data show CDR1 as SGHRS and CDR2 as YFSETQ. The J segment lost 3 bases and the V segment lost 4 bases, leaving 6 bases of the junction unmatched. The CDR3 is 14 residues long. The CDR3 DNA follows: TGCGCCAGCAGCCCCTCTGGGACAGAAGAGACCCAGTACTTC. It is translated as CASSPSGTEETQYF.

With regard to this clonotype: It may be a read error: a sequence one base away is much more abundant. The CDR3: CSARDGTSGDYNERFF. DNA for the CDR3: TGCAGTGCTAGAGACGGGACTAGCGGGGACTACAATGAGCGGTTCTTC. The chain recombines TRBV20-1 with TRBJ2-1; TRBD2 matches at 13 bases. Germline CDR1 DFQATT, CDR2 SNEGSKA (reference sequence). The CDR3 extends over 16 amino acids.

With regard to this clonotype: One end of the junction varies from germline; a read error may be responsible. The chain combines TRBV29-1 with TRBJ2-1, with D perhaps matching TRBD1 (6 bases). CDR3 size: 13 residues. CDR1 and CDR2 (germline): SQVTM, ANQGSEA. The CDR3 here is CSVEVTRGNEQFF. Written as DNA, the CDR3 is TGCAGCGTGGAAGTCACCAGGGGAAATGAGCAGTTCTTC.

The V gene is TRBV25-1, the J gene TRBJ2-7; D ambiguous. Germline V gene sequence: CDR1 MGHDK, CDR2 SYGVNS. Trimming pared 4 bases from V and 3 bases from J, leaving 4 bases between. This CDR3 has 11 amino acids. The CDR3 sequence: CASSAYYEQYF. As DNA, the CDR3 is TGTGCCAGCAGTGCCTACTACGAGCAGTACTTC.

This clonotype was seen at least ten times. The chain joins TRBV6-2 or TRBV6-3 to TRBJ1-1; perhaps TRBD1 as D (6 bases). CDR3 length: 14 residues. Per the germline V gene, CDR1 is MNHEY and CDR2 is SVGEGT. V gave up 3 bases and J gave up 4 bases, with 12 bases separating them. DNA of the CDR3: TGTGCCAGCAGTTATGAGGGGGAGGCCACTGAAGCTTTCTTT. It is translated as CASSYEGEATEAFF.

Concerning this clonotype: A read error is possible here, since a much larger clone lies one base away. V is TRBV4-1 and J is TRBJ2-3, with D possibly matching TRBD2 (6 bases). The CDR3 runs 14 residues. V lost 4 bases and J 4 bases, leaving 12 bases between the germline ends. Per germline, CDR1 MGHRA and CDR2 YSYEKL. CDR3 loop: CASSPGTVSDTQYF. As DNA, the CDR3 is TGCGCCAGCAGCCCTGGGACTGTATCAGATACGCAGTATTTT.

The chain carries TRBV20-1 and TRBJ1-1; D unresolved. The V and J ends lost 1 base and 1 base respectively, with 10 bases between them. Germline CDR1 is DFQATT and CDR2 is SNEGSKA (reference sequence). The CDR3 is made up of 14 amino acids. The CDR3 is CSARGRPRNTEAFF. CDR3 nucleotide sequence: TGCAGTGCTAGAGGCCGACCAAGGAACACTGAAGCTTTCTTT.

At least ten counts were recorded for this clonotype. This sequence joins TRBV5-8 and TRBJ2-2; a possible D gene is TRBD1 (5 bases). CDR1 is SGHTS, CDR2 YDEGEE, per germline. V lost 6 bases and J lost 4, with 13 bases in between. The CDR3 totals 14 residues. This CDR3 reads CASTPTVSTGELFF. CDR3 nucleotide sequence: TGTGCCAGCACGCCGACAGTATCCACCGGGGAGCTGTTTTTT.

The CDR3 loop reads CSARRGGSFNEQFF. Written as DNA, the CDR3 is TGCAGTGCCAGAAGGGGGGGCAGTTTTAATGAGCAGTTCTTC. The V call is TRBV20-1, the J call TRBJ2-1; D is possibly TRBD2 (7 bases). Trimming removed 6 bases at V and 7 bases at J, with 19 bases between. Germline CDR1 and CDR2: DFQATT and SNEGSKA (reference sequence). This CDR3 is built from 14 residues.

The CDR3 sequence is CASSTDLDTEAFF. DNA of the CDR3: TGTGCCAGCAGCACGGATTTGGACACTGAAGCTTTCTTT. This sequence joins TRBV2 and TRBJ1-1; D unresolved. Trimming stripped 6 bases from V and 3 bases from J, with 11 bases between. Germline V gene sequence: CDR1 SNHLY, CDR2 FYNNEI. The length of the CDR3 is 13 residues.

The sample holds many counts of this clonotype. The CDR3: CASSFPSGRLNTEAFF. The CDR3 nucleotides read TGTGCCAGCAGCTTTCCCTCCGGTAGGCTGAACACTGAAGCTTTCTTT. This chain joins TRBV7-6 and TRBJ1-1; D not certain. Looked up from germline, CDR1 is SGHVS and CDR2 is FNYEAQ. The CDR3 consists of 16 residues. Trimming shortened V by 3 bases and J by 0 bases, and 14 bases separated the two germline ends.

The chain is built from TRBV19 and TRBJ2-5, with 10 bases fitting TRBD1. Germline trimming cut 5 bases from V and 1 base from J; bases unmatched to any gene: 1. The germline gives CDR1 LNHDA, CDR2 SQIVND (reference sequence). This CDR3 region has 14 residues. The DNA of the CDR3 is TGTGCCAGTAGTGGGACAGGGGTCCAAGAGACCCAGTACTTC. This codes for CASSGTGVQETQYF.

Concerning this clonotype itself: At one end the junction does not follow the germline gene, possibly because of a read error. The chain couples TRBV4-2 to TRBJ2-1; 7 positions match TRBD2. Looked up from germline, CDR1 is LGHNA and CDR2 is YNFKEQ. The CDR3 runs 14 residues. CDR3 coding DNA: TGTGCCAGCAGCCAACTCGGACTAGAATCGGAGCAGCTCTTC. Amino acids: CASSQLGLESEQLF.

This clonotype was seen a handful of times. This chain connects TRBV2 to TRBJ1-2; TRBD1 is a possible D gene (5 bases). CDR1 SNHLY and CDR2 FYNNEI come from the germline V gene. The CDR3 is made up of 12 amino acids. Trimming took off 8 bases at V and 7 bases at J, with 14 bases between the two ends. This chain's CDR3 is CASVRVIGGYTF. The CDR3 region has the DNA TGTGCCAGCGTCAGGGTCATCGGTGGCTACACCTTC.